The entry below gives a single T cell receptor beta chain sequence along with its context. The data are from a study of blood T cell repertoires in COVID-19. The CDR3 has 14 amino acids. V was pared by 7 bases and J by 5 bases, with 8 bases of the junction left unmatched. Per germline, CDR1 SNHLY and CDR2 FYNNEI. Data came from immunoSEQ multiplex PCR; TCRdb stores just in-frame clones and leaves some out. The sample has more than 100,000 clones, around 80% seen once; the top ten hold about 2.3%. The rearrangement links TRBV2 to TRBJ1-5; 7 nucleotides match TRBD1. This receptor was taken from a man aged 35 to 55 with acute COVID-19. Sequencing input: PBMCs or T cells enriched from blood (not recorded which). The CDR3 reads CASTGTASDQPQHF. The CDR3 DNA sequence: TGTGCCAGCACTGGGACAGCGAGCGATCAGCCCCAGCATTTT.